This TCR beta chain was sequenced for a study of blood T cell repertoires in COVID-19. Across the whole study: Samples representing acute and convalescent COVID-19 were sourced from the United States, Italy and Spain. PBMCs, B-cell-depleted T cells, or T cells provided the cDNA or gDNA that made up the material.

As handled by the study authors: Reference gene primer amplification in the assay estimated nucleated cell counts. Some clones are missing from TCRdb's copy, which holds only in-frame ones; the method was immunoSEQ multiplex PCR. The DNA was the basis for D and trimming; V, J and clone size are from that table. The sample contains 350,000 or so clones, 90% of which appear only once. V was shortened by 1 base and J by 1 base, with 10 bases between the two germline ends. This CDR3 has 15 residues. Germline CDR1 is SGHKS and CDR2 is YYEKEE (reference sequence). The count of this clone is one. This rearrangement joins TRBV5-5 to TRBJ2-3; possible D gene TRBD2, 5 bases. The source material was peripheral blood. This sequence was found in a man in his late teens or twenties with active or convalescent COVID-19. The CDR3 coding sequence is TGTGCCAGCAGCTTGCTCGTCGGGGGCACAGATACGCAGTATTTT. This sequence encodes CASSLLVGGTDTQYF.